This TCR beta chain was sequenced in a study of cytomegalovirus exposure and HLA in healthy donors (dated 2017 in TCRdb). With respect to the entire study: An earlier analysis of under 600 of the donors reported approximately 290 Gb of sequence data and 120 million or so unique TCR beta sequences from about 180 million T cells. An early release covering 550 to 700 HLA-typed donors comprised approximately 300 gigabases of sequencing data and approximately 85 million unique TCR sequences. Among the roughly 400 genotyped donors, 81% belonged to the genetic ancestry cluster associated with self-reported Caucasian donors. The study was designed to test whether signatures of past pathogen exposure could be identified by cataloging public T cell receptors. The study used immunosequencing to profile the T cell repertoires of under 700 subjects and linked those repertoires to cytomegalovirus serostatus. Besides the first cohort of approximately 670 subjects, a separate validation cohort made up of 95 to 150 different subjects was used. High-throughput TCR immunosequencing, statistical association of individual TCRs with disease status, and machine learning were combined to predict cytomegalovirus infection status. To study patterns of TCR occurrence, a later analysis re-analyzed previously published TCR beta repertoires from 700 or so donors and added high-resolution HLA genotyping. Rather than drawing on any new phenotypic data, the later analysis identified candidate immune exposures from TCR beta sequences and the way those sequences occurred across donors. An earlier analysis of about 620 of the donors applied high-throughput TCR beta sequencing to assess whether each TCR beta V gene segment acted as functional or pseudogenic. Alongside the repertoire data, information on donor age, sex, ethnicity and CMV serostatus was compiled. A later genetic analysis took genome-wide SNP genotypes for about 55% of the roughly 700 donors and used that subset as a discovery cohort. All discovery cohort repertoires had been generated using a single sequencing platform. HLA typing covered class I and class II loci at four-digit resolution. The number of typed donors differed by locus: roughly 629-640 for A, B, C, DRB1 and DQB1; approximately 530 for DQA1; 600 to 610 for DPA1; and 400 to 480 for DPB1. Five DR-DQ haplotypes were treated as single units for association and clustering because of strong linkage in the cohort. Across approximately 420 genotyped donors of the cohort, an average of approximately 200,000 unique TCR beta nucleotide sequences per donor were sequenced, and roughly a sixth of those sequences were non-productive.

This clone was counted between two and nine times. Its target antigen remains unknown. Within one base of it there is no much larger clone, and no base qualities were kept. V and J are trimmed by 5 bases and 0 bases, and the gene matches miss 7 bases of the junction. The CDR3 contains 15 residues, cysteine and valine counted. Only the CDR3 part of the read is kept: 45 bases, read in frame from the first base. CDR1 and CDR2 are read off the germline V gene (reference sequence) as MNHEY and SMNVEV. Here is what the overall study found, with its caveats: HLA typing was unavailable for some donors at each locus, so association tests used only the typed subset. Some IMGT-functional V segments, including TRBV6-2 and TRBV6-3, could not be distinguished by the 87-base-pair reads and were therefore excluded. Immune exposure information for the cohort was limited to CMV serostatus. Cytomegalovirus status was reported to be diagnosed by the classifier with high specificity and sensitivity in both the original and validation cohorts. Three of the identified cytomegalovirus-associated TCR beta chains were confirmed in vitro to be specific for cytomegalovirus antigens. Because counts were too low, roughly 16 rarely observed V segments, including chromosome 9 orphons, were excluded from the earlier analysis of 587 of the donors. While some public TCRs were present in many individuals, most TCR sequences turned up only very rarely across donors. In a later analysis, around 15,000 TCR beta sequences were associated with specific HLA alleles at a false discovery rate of 0.05. Only TCR beta chains were sequenced in this cohort, and the absence of alpha or paired-chain data limited detectable features. Assigning TCR associations to individual alleles was difficult when HLA alleles, especially DR and DQ, strongly co-occurred. In a later analysis, HLA-associated TCR beta chains were found to be more clonally expanded and to have lower generation probabilities than equally common non-associated chains. A group of highly shared sequence variants was considered likely to be a technical artifact of the sequencing pipeline. In a later analysis, TCR association rates were found to vary across HLA loci, with the most associated TCRs seen for DRB1 alleles and the fewest for HLA-C alleles. Linkage disequilibrium might explain the correlated functional status among segregating V segments, but an unknown experimental factor could not be ruled out. V-gene and J-gene trimming of TCR beta chains was associated with a missense DCLRE1C variant in a later genetic analysis, and the association was replicated in an independent cohort. The authors suggested that the approach could potentially be extended to other disease states and immunological phenotypes. The study listed 150 to 200 TCR beta chains as associated with cytomegalovirus. In a later analysis, several top co-occurrence clusters were reported to appear linked to parvovirus B19, influenza, CMV and Epstein-Barr virus. In an earlier analysis of around 500 of the donors, most TCR beta V segments appeared in productive rearrangements about 90% or about 30% of the time, broadly matching IMGT annotations. The presence/absence analyses assumed that sequencing depth was roughly uniform across donors, and that assumption may not be true. A further reported finding was that TCR beta sequences accurately predicted the HLA-A and HLA-B alleles for most subjects in the first cohort. According to a later analysis, most CMV-associated TCR beta chains appeared to be HLA-restricted, and the HLA associations seemed to be driven largely by CMV exposure. A later genetic analysis reported fewer N-insertions in productive TCRs among donors in an Asian-associated ancestry cluster than the roughly 720-donor mean.

Libraries were constructed by the immunoSEQ multiplex PCR assay. The multiplex PCR relied on a mix of 60 forward primers for TCR Vbeta segments and 13 reverse primers for TCR Jbeta segments. The CDR3 region of rearranged TCR beta genes was amplified from genomic DNA with a multiplex PCR assay. On the Illumina HiSeq System, the amplified TCR beta libraries were sequenced as 87-base-pair reads. The paper's data handling went like this. Across the roughly 700 repertoires, a later analysis counted tens of millions of unique TCR beta chains, roughly 11 million of which were shared by at least two donors. To remove PCR and sequencing errors, raw reads were error-corrected and collapsed into unique sequences using a nearest-neighbor algorithm that merged closely related sequences. To assign V, D and J gene segments, CDR3 sequences were aligned to IMGT reference sequences. Each retained sequence needed at least a six-nucleotide match to both a V gene segment and a J gene segment. A rearrangement was called productive if the CDR3 had no stop codons and remained in frame with V and J, and every other rearrangement was called non-productive. Following IMGT convention, CDR3 was defined as the stretch from the second conserved V-encoded cysteine to the conserved J-encoded phenylalanine. The earlier analysis of approximately 500 of the donors excluded sequences that lacked an unambiguous match to a single V gene segment. In an earlier analysis of almost 600 of the donors, a V segment was called functional when productive rearrangements were above 56.7%, and segregating when the standard deviation between donors exceeded 5%. To diagnose cytomegalovirus status from the catalog of TCR beta chain sequences, a statistical classification framework was built. In a later analysis, TCR nucleotide sequences were compared against IMGT/GENE-DB human TR gene sequences so that V and J genes could be assigned. Using the TCRdist pipeline, a later analysis assigned CDR3 sequences along with most-parsimonious VDJ recombination scenarios. In a later analysis, each TCR beta chain was defined by its CDR3 amino acid sequence together with its V-gene family, and reads lacking a unique V-gene family were excluded. In a later analysis, approximately 640 highly shared, low-generation-probability nucleotide sequences were removed to address suspected cross-contamination and a sequencing artifact. In a later analysis, a clonal expansion index was calculated for each public chain from normalized within-repertoire ranks of inferred template counts. Generation probabilities in a later analysis came from a VDJ recombination model fitted to out-of-frame rearrangements, and those results were checked against IGoR. Hypergeometric tests were used in a later analysis to score TCR-TCR, TCR-HLA and TCR-CMV co-occurrence, with a repertoire-size bias correction applied to the TCR pairs. False discovery rates were estimated in a later analysis by permuting HLA or CMV assignments 20 times. A later analysis grouped co-occurring TCRs with DBSCAN, adding TCRdist sequence similarity when clustering within HLA-allele-positive subsets. Repertoires with fewer than 30,000 or more than 120,000 public chains, plus five repertoires with anomalous nucleotide sharing, were excluded from co-occurrence clustering. Imported from immuneACCESS, the table was reduced by TCRdb to in-frame sequences with V and J called. These copies leave out some clones; in studies compared against another copy, an unresolved V gene accounts for under half, and the cause of the remainder is not known. V and J calls and clone size are copied from that table; D and trimming were computed from the DNA. In this sample the table shows some 190,000 clones, 75% to 90% of which occur a single time. 1% of the sample belongs to the ten largest clones.

The cohort was made up of 666 healthy bone marrow donors. All cohort members were sampled while nominally healthy, although unrecorded immune exposures were likely present. The donor was CMV seronegative and was included in the group of 352 seronegative cohort members. Every donor gave a peripheral blood sample, and the peripheral blood mononuclear cells from that sample were used for TCR beta sequencing. The Qiagen DNeasy Blood Extraction Kit was used to extract genomic DNA from the blood cell samples. The TCR was taken from a boy between 2 and 10 years old in good health and CMV-seronegative. The chain uses TRBV27 and TRBJ2-7, and 7 bases in between align with TRBD1. The source material was PBMCs. The DNA reads TGTGCCAGCAGTCGACAGGGAATTTTCTCCTACGAGCAGTACGTC. It translates as CASSRQGIFSYEQYV.